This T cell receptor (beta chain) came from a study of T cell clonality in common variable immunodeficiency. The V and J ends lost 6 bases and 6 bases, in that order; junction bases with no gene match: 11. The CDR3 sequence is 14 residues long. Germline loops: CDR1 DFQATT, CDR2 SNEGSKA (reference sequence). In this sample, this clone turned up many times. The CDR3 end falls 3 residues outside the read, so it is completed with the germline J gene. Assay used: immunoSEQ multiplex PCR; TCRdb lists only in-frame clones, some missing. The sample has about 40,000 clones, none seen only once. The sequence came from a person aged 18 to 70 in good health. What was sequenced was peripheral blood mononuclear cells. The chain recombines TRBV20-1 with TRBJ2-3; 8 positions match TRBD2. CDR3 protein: CSAKAGVLTDTQYF. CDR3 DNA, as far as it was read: TGCAGTGCGAAAGCGGGAGTTCTTACCGATACG.